The clone carrying this T cell receptor beta chain has only a few counts. The antigen is undetermined. The sample belongs to a study of cytomegalovirus exposure and HLA in healthy donors. This PCR relied on a set of 60 Vbeta primers and 13 Jbeta primers. Profiled with immunoSEQ multiplex PCR; TCRdb holds only in-frame clones, not every one. In the table there are tens of thousands of clones, about 77% of which are singletons. Germline V gives CDR1 SGHTA, CDR2 FQGTGA. The CDR3 is 15 residues long. The V and J ends lost 5 bases and 3 bases respectively, with 16 bases between them. Regarding the study as a whole: Upon later analysis, HLA-associated TCR beta chains proved more clonally expanded than other, equally common chains. In vitro data verified a few CMV-associated chains as specific for CMV antigens. Some highly shared sequence variants likely arose as a pipeline artifact.

The chain has TRBV7-3 and TRBJ1-2; D may be TRBD1 (6 bases). The specimen sequenced was PBMCs. The sequence was obtained from a male donor in good health and CMV-seropositive. CDR3 nucleotides: TGTGCCAGCAGCCCCAGGGGCAGGTCCGACTATGGCTACACCTTC. Amino acids: CASSPRGRSDYGYTF.